This TCR beta chain was identified in a study of CD8 T cells in ankylosing spondylitis (dated by TCRdb to 2015 to 2018). Regarding the research as a whole: T cell receptor beta repertoires were profiled in healthy donors and ankylosing spondylitis patients so that disease-linked TCR variants could be found. In total, the full study cohort was made up of over a hundred healthy donors and 20 to 25 ankylosing spondylitis patients. Peripheral blood was sampled, and synovial fluid was also collected from ankylosing spondylitis patients. The paper as a whole reports these results and caveats: The disease-linked clones were reported as significantly enriched in matched synovial fluid samples from ankylosing spondylitis patients. Some TCR beta motif variants had previously been reported in synovial fluid and blood of reactive arthritis patients, which suggested common disease-initiation mechanisms. In peripheral blood, the disease-linked clones were found at relatively low frequencies and had a CD8+ phenotype. A TCR beta motif of several highly homologous amino acid variants appeared characteristic of blood from ankylosing spondylitis patients.

This clonotype appeared many times. The specificity of this receptor is unknown. No much larger clonotype is one base removed from it; base qualities were not supplied. Data came from an Illumina HiSeq 2500. TCR beta libraries were prepared by quantitative 5'-RACE with molecular barcodes. As for the authors' bioinformatics: A new computational method based on a probabilistic model of VDJ rearrangement was used to identify disease-linked TCR variants. The public reads were quality trimmed at Q25 with fastp and then assembled into clones with MiXCR by TCRdb, keeping productive beta chains. Duplicate CDR3 protein sequences are folded into a single record with the most common DNA and genes. In this record, the V and J calls reflect TCRdb's handling and not the investigators' own analysis. Counted in this sample were some 220,000 distinct CDR3 sequences; 8% to 11% of them appeared once. The top ten constitute about 3% of the sample.

This clonotype originated in a male donor with ankylosing spondylitis or in good health (not recorded which). The sequenced sample was blood, either unsorted or a sorted T cell fraction (not recorded which).

The nucleotides read TGCACCCAAGCTAACAGGGGGCGAAGTGAAAAACTGTTTTTT. Translated, this gives CTQANRGRSEKLFF. This sequence uses TRBV29-1 and TRBJ1-4; the junction holds 9 bases that match TRBD1. Including the terminal cysteine and phenylalanine, the CDR3 comprises 14 residues. Only the CDR3 part of the read is kept: 42 bases, read in frame from the first base. From the germline V gene, CDR1 is SQVTM and CDR2 is ANQGSEA.